Shown below are 3 T cell receptor beta chains from a single sample sequenced in a study of blood T cell repertoires in COVID-19. Assay: immunoSEQ multiplex PCR; the TCRdb copy retains only in-frame clones and omits some. In the table there are 130,000 or so clones, about nine tenths of which are singletons. Source material: peripheral blood. These receptor sequences come from a man aged 50 or older with active COVID-19.

The V call is TRBV5-4, the J call TRBJ1-1; D is unresolved. Germline CDR1 SGHNT, CDR2 YYREEE (reference sequence). The CDR3 has 15 residues. With 1 base removed from V and 0 bases from J, the gap between germline ends came to 10 bases. CDR3 nucleotides: TGTGCCAGCAGCTTGCAGGCAGGTATGAACACTGAAGCTTTCTTT. It codes for CASSLQAGMNTEAFF.

The J gene is TRBJ1-2, the V gene TRBV12-3 or TRBV12-4, with a possible D match to TRBD1 (6 bases). V lost 6 bases and J lost 5, with 13 bases in between. This CDR3 has 13 amino acids. CDR3: CASRYGQSYGYTF. The CDR3 DNA sequence: TGTGCCAGCAGGTATGGACAGTCGTATGGCTACACCTTC.

J is TRBJ2-5 and V is TRBV7-2; 7 bases agree with TRBD2. V shed 1 base and J 4 bases; nucleotides not matched to a gene: 6. Germline lookup yields CDR1 SGHTA and CDR2 FQGNSA. CDR3 length: 15 amino acids. CDR3 protein: CASSLVSGAGETQYF. The CDR3 bases are TGTGCCAGCAGCTTAGTAAGCGGGGCTGGAGAGACCCAGTACTTC.